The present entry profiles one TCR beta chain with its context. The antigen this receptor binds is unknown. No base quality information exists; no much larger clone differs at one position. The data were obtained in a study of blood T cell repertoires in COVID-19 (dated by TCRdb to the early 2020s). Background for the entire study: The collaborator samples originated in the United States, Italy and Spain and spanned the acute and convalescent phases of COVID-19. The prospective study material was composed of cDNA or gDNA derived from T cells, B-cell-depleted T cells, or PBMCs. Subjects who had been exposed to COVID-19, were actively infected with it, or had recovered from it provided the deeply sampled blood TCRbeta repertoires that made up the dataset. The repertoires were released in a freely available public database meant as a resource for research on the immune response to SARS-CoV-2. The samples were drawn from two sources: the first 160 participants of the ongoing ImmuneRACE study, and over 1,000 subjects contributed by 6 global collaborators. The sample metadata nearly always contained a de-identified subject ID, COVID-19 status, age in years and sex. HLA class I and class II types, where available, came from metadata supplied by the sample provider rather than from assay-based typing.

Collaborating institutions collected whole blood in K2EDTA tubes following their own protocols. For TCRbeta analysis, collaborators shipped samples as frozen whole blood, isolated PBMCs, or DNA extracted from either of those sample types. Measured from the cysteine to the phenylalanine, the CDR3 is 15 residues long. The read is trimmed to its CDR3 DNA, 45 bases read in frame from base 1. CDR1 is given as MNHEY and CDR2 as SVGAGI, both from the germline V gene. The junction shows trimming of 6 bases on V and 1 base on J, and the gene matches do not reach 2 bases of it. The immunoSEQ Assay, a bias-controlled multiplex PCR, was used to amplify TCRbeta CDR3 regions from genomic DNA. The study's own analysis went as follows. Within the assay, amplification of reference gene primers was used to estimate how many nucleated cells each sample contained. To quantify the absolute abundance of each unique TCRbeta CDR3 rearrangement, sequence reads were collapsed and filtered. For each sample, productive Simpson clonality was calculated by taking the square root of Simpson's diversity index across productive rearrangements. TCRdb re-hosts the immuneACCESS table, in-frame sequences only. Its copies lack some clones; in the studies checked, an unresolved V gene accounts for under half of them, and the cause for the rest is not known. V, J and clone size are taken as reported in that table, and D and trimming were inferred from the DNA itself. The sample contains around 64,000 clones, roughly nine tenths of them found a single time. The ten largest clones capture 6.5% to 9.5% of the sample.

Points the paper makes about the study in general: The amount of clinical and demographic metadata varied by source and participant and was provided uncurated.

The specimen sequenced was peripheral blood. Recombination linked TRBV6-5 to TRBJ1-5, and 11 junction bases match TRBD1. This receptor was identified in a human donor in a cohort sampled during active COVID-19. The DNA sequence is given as TGTGCCAGCAGACGGACAGGGGGCAGCAATCAGCCCCAGCATTTT. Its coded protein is CASRRTGGSNQPQHF.